This passage covers 21 T cell receptor beta chains from one sample sequenced in a study of blood T cell repertoires in COVID-19. Profiling relied on immunoSEQ multiplex PCR, and the TCRdb table lists in-frame clones only, not all of them. Here the sample spans around 330,000 clones, about nine tenths being singletons. Source material: PBMCs or T cells enriched from blood (not recorded which). The receptors come from a man between 60 and 70 years old who had recovered from COVID-19.

The chain uses TRBV6-5 and TRBJ1-3; possible D gene TRBD1, 5 bases. Between the trimmed V and J ends, which lost 0 bases and 3 bases, there was a span of 12 bases. CDR1 and CDR2 from the germline V gene are MNHEY and SVGAGI. The CDR3 spans 16 residues. In DNA, the CDR3 is TGTGCCAGCAGTTACTCTGGGGCCAGCCTTGGAAACACCATATATTTT. Translating gives CASSYSGASLGNTIYF.

This chain connects TRBV4-2 to TRBJ2-5, with 13 bases matching TRBD2. J gave up 5 bases and V 1 base, and 19 bases lay outside the gene matches. The germline CDR1 and CDR2 sequences are LGHNA and YNFKEQ. The CDR3 runs 21 residues. CDR3 sequence reads: CASSQGQGLAGSDAPEETQYF. In nucleotides, the CDR3 is TGTGCCAGCAGCCAAGGTCAGGGACTAGCGGGATCCGACGCCCCCGAGGAGACCCAGTACTTC.

This clone came up a few times. Other DNA sequences in the same sample also yield this CDR3. The chain uses TRBV7-3 and TRBJ1-5; weak D call: TRBD1 (5 bases). There are 15 residues in the CDR3. V was pared by 0 bases and J by 2 bases, with 8 bases between. Germline CDR1 SGHTA, CDR2 FQGTGA. Written as DNA, the CDR3 is TGTGCCAGCAGCTTAACGGGGGGTGGCAATCAGCCCCAGCATTTT. Its protein is CASSLTGGGNQPQHF.

V is TRBV4-2 and J is TRBJ2-3, with 8 bases that match TRBD1. The length of the CDR3 is 15 residues. The V and J ends lost 4 bases and 2 bases, in that order; junction bases with no gene match: 5. Germline CDR1 and CDR2: LGHNA and YNFKEQ. This chain's CDR3 is CASSRNQGATDTQYF. In DNA form, the CDR3 reads TGTGCCAGCAGCCGAAATCAGGGGGCCACAGATACGCAGTATTTT.

The chain joins TRBV7-3 to TRBJ1-3; D ambiguous. This CDR3 has 13 residues. V was pared by 5 bases and J by 2 bases, with 7 bases between. Per the germline V gene, CDR1 is SGHTA and CDR2 is FQGTGA. CDR3 amino acids: CASSPRAGNTIYF. DNA of the CDR3: TGTGCCAGCAGCCCGAGGGCTGGAAACACCATATATTTT.

CDR3 sequence (DNA): TGTGCCAGCAGCCACCTTACGACAGCTGATGGCTACACCTTC. Encoded protein: CASSHLTTADGYTF. The rearrangement links TRBV3-1 (or the pseudogene TRBV3-2) to TRBJ1-2; D is perhaps TRBD1 (5 bases). The CDR3 runs 14 residues. The germline gives CDR1 LGHDT, CDR2 YNNKEL (reference sequence). Trimming removed 3 bases at V and 6 bases at J, with 14 bases between.

V and J are TRBV3-1 (or the pseudogene TRBV3-2) and TRBJ2-3, with 8 bases that match TRBD2. CDR3 length equals 15 residues. CDR1 and CDR2 (germline): LGHDT, YNNKEL (reference sequence). V lost 1 base, J lost 4 bases, and 4 bases stayed unmatched. Here the CDR3 DNA reads TGTGCCAGCAGCCAAGTTGGAGCGGGGGCAGATACGCAGTATTTT. Protein sequence: CASSQVGAGADTQYF.

This clone has only one observation. The chain joins TRBV2 to TRBJ2-1; 9 nucleotides agree with TRBD2. Germline CDR1 and CDR2: SNHLY and FYNNEI. V was pared by 5 bases and J by 8 bases, with 4 bases of the junction left unmatched. This CDR3 has 13 amino acids. CDR3 DNA: TGTGCCAGCAGTCGCGGGACTAGCTATGAGCAGTTCTTC. It is translated as CASSRGTSYEQFF.

The chain carries TRBV2 and TRBJ1-4; D is undetermined. The V end was cut by 3 bases, the J end by 0 bases, with 11 bases between. Germline loops: CDR1 SNHLY, CDR2 FYNNEI. CDR3 length equals 16 residues. The DNA of the CDR3 is TGTGCCAGCAGTGACATACAGATGGCAACTAATGAAAAACTGTTTTTT. Protein: CASSDIQMATNEKLFF.

V usage is TRBV19 and J usage is TRBJ2-6; D gene unclear. Per the germline V gene, CDR1 is LNHDA and CDR2 is SQIVND (reference sequence). The CDR3 is 15 amino acids. The ends were cut back, 1 base at V and 3 bases at J, with 7 bases in the middle. This CDR3 reads CASSIAAGGANVLTF. The CDR3 nucleotides read TGTGCCAGTAGTATAGCGGCAGGTGGGGCCAACGTCCTGACTTTC.

The chain joins TRBV19 to TRBJ1-3; 8 positions match TRBD1. CDR3 length: 13 residues. CDR1 and CDR2 (germline): LNHDA, SQIVND (reference sequence). J was trimmed by 7 bases and V by 4 bases; bases with no gene match: 3. This CDR3 reads CASSTRQGNTIYF. The CDR3 coding sequence is TGTGCCAGTAGTACGAGACAGGGGAACACCATATATTTT.

Details on this clone: The sample contains more than one DNA sequence encoding this CDR3. CDR3 nucleotides: TGTGCCAGCGCCGGGACAGGGGAAGAGACCCAGTACTTC. Its protein is CASAGTGEETQYF. The chain uses TRBV2 and TRBJ2-5, with TRBD1 matching 10 bases. CDR1 is SNHLY and CDR2 is FYNNEI in the germline V gene. V shed 8 bases, J shed 3 bases, and the junction held 3 bases outside the gene matches. The CDR3 spans 13 residues.

CDR3 in amino acids: CASSLAAGSTYEQYF. The DNA of the CDR3 is TGTGCCAGCAGCTTAGCGGCCGGGAGCACCTACGAGCAGTACTTC. The chain has TRBV7-2 and TRBJ2-7, with D possibly being TRBD2 (6 bases). The CDR3 has 15 residues. The V gene's germline CDR1 is SGHTA and CDR2 FQGNSA. Trimming took 0 bases from V and 2 from J, leaving 11 bases between them.

As DNA, the CDR3 is TGTGCCAGCAGCTTCGGGGGGAGCACAGATACGCAGTATTTT. Protein sequence: CASSFGGSTDTQYF. The V and J genes are TRBV7-2 and TRBJ2-3; 7 positions match TRBD2. CDR3 length equals 14 residues. Per the germline V gene, CDR1 is SGHTA and CDR2 is FQGNSA. The V gene end was trimmed by 3 bases and the J gene end by 0 bases; junction bases not matched to a gene: 0.

The V gene is TRBV2, the J gene TRBJ1-6; D is perhaps TRBD1 (6 bases). CDR3 length: 15 residues. CDR1 is SNHLY, CDR2 FYNNEI, per germline. V lost 6 bases, J lost 5 bases, and 14 bases lay in between. The CDR3 spells CASRNQQGNNSPLHF. CDR3 nucleotides: TGTGCCAGCAGGAACCAGCAGGGGAATAATTCACCCCTCCACTTT.

This clone has only one observation. The rearrangement joins TRBV3-1 (or the pseudogene TRBV3-2) to TRBJ2-5, with D perhaps matching TRBD2 (5 bases). Germline-derived CDR1 and CDR2 are LGHDT and YNNKEL (reference sequence). V was trimmed by 4 bases and J by 7 bases, leaving 13 bases between them. The CDR3 runs 13 residues. The DNA of the CDR3 is TGTGCCAGCAGCCCTGCCCCGGCGGGGACCCAGTACTTC. Translated: CASSPAPAGTQYF.

The genes are TRBV28 and TRBJ2-5; no clear D. This CDR3 spans 13 amino acids. Germline lookup yields CDR1 MDHEN and CDR2 SYDVKM. With 5 bases removed from V and 2 bases from J, the gap between germline ends came to 9 bases. The CDR3 loop is CASSEFFQETQYF. In DNA form, the CDR3 reads TGTGCCAGCAGTGAGTTCTTTCAAGAGACCCAGTACTTC.

The chain joins TRBV30 to TRBJ2-2; 11 bases fit TRBD2. J was trimmed by 6 bases and V by 2 bases; bases with no gene match: 2. The CDR3 has 14 residues. The germline V gene encodes CDR1 GTSNPN and CDR2 SVGIG (reference sequence). DNA for the CDR3: TGTGCCTGGAGTAGACTAGCGGGACCCGGGGAGCTGTTTTTT. It is translated as CAWSRLAGPGELFF.

The chain joins TRBV5-8 to TRBJ1-1; D is possibly TRBD1 (6 bases). This CDR3 has 14 amino acids. Germline-derived CDR1 and CDR2 are SGHTS and YDEGEE. Deletions cut 4 bases from V and 2 bases from J, with 12 bases between. The CDR3 DNA is TGTGCCAGCAGCGGAACCAGGGGTAACACTGAAGCTTTCTTT. As protein: CASSGTRGNTEAFF.

V and J are TRBV29-1 and TRBJ2-3, with 12 bases lining up with TRBD2. CDR1 SQVTM and CDR2 ANQGSEA come from the germline V gene. The CDR3 is made up of 17 amino acids. The V segment lost 1 base and the J segment 0 bases; nucleotides outside the gene matches: 5. For the CDR3, the DNA is TGCAGCGTTGAAGGGCTAGCGGGAGGGGAGAGCACAGATACGCAGTATTTT. This gives the protein CSVEGLAGGESTDTQYF.

The chain links TRBV19 to TRBJ2-2, with D tentatively TRBD1 (5 bases). V dropped 11 bases and J dropped 2 bases, with 12 bases sitting between them. The CDR3 has 13 amino acids. Germline V gives CDR1 LNHDA, CDR2 SQIVND (reference sequence). The CDR3 bases are TGTGCCGGCGGACGGACAAACACCGGGGAGCTGTTTTTT. Protein product: CAGGRTNTGELFF.